This passage covers 27 T cell receptor beta chains from one sample sequenced in a study of blood T cell repertoires in COVID-19 (dated by TCRdb to the early 2020s). Receptor libraries were prepared by the immunoSEQ multiplex PCR assay. TCRdb re-hosts the immuneACCESS table, in-frame sequences only. Its copies lack some clones; in the studies checked, an unresolved V gene accounts for under half of them, and the cause for the rest is not known. Present in this sample are around 300,000 clones, about 80% of which were seen just once. The top ten constitute 8.5% to 9.5% of the sample. Sequences were obtained from peripheral blood. These receptors all stem from a woman between 50 and 59 years old who had recovered from COVID-19.

The genes are TRBV4-3 and TRBJ2-3, with D perhaps TRBD2 (5 bases). Germline CDR1 LGHNA, CDR2 YSLEER. The CDR3 consists of 14 residues. Trimming left V 2 bases short and J 0 bases short, with 6 bases between. The CDR3 loop is CASSQRTSTDTQYF. CDR3 bases: TGCGCCAGCAGCCAACGGACTAGCACAGATACGCAGTATTTT.

V is TRBV7-2 and J is TRBJ2-5; the match to TRBD1 covers 8 bases. The germline CDR1 and CDR2 sequences are SGHTA and FQGNSA. The trim removed 5 bases at V and 5 bases at J, leaving 10 bases unmatched. The CDR3 sequence is 15 residues long. The CDR3 loop reads CASSSSGGVLETQYF. The DNA for the CDR3 is TGTGCCAGCAGCAGCTCAGGGGGCGTTTTGGAGACCCAGTACTTC.

The chain recombines TRBV3-1 (or the pseudogene TRBV3-2) with TRBJ2-1; 9 bases align to TRBD2. CDR3 length: 15 residues. The V gene's germline CDR1 is LGHDT and CDR2 YNNKEL (reference sequence). V lost 4 bases and J lost 7; bases outside the gene matches: 8. The CDR3 DNA follows: TGTGCCAGCAGCCCGAGGGGTAGCGGGAGAAATGAGCAGTTCTTC. This codes for CASSPRGSGRNEQFF.

The genes are TRBV5-1 and TRBJ2-5; D unclear. V was trimmed by 0 bases and J by 5 bases, leaving 11 bases between them. The CDR3 totals 14 residues. The germline CDR1 and CDR2 sequences are SGHRS and YFSETQ. The CDR3 coding sequence is TGCGCCAGCAGCTTGGGTACGACTCGGGAGACCCAGTACTTC. It translates to CASSLGTTRETQYF.

Notes on this clone: Other DNA sequences of this sample code for an identical CDR3. The chain employs TRBV19 and TRBJ1-4, with 7 bases identical to TRBD1. Germline V lookup: CDR1 LNHDA, CDR2 SQIVND (reference sequence). The CDR3 is 15 residues long. V shed 3 bases, J shed 5 bases, and the junction held 6 bases outside the gene matches. CDR3 DNA sequence: TGTGCCAGTAGTATCCGACAGGGAGGCAATGAAAAACTGTTTTTT. Translation gives CASSIRQGGNEKLFF.

This chain connects TRBV27 to TRBJ2-3; TRBD2 matches at 10 bases. CDR1 and CDR2 (germline): MNHEY, SMNVEV (reference sequence). J gave up 8 bases and V 5 bases, and 10 bases lay outside the gene matches. The CDR3 totals 15 residues. The CDR3 loop is CASSPRTSGGGTQYF. In DNA form, the CDR3 reads TGTGCCAGCAGTCCCAGGACTAGCGGAGGGGGTACGCAGTATTTT.

The chain has TRBV19 and TRBJ2-7; TRBD1 aligns across 8 bases. CDR3 length: 14 residues. V lost 8 bases, J lost 0 bases, and 6 bases stayed unmatched. Germline V gene sequence: CDR1 LNHDA, CDR2 SQIVND (reference sequence). The CDR3 DNA reads as TGTGCCAGTGCACAGGGGGTACTCTCCTACGAGCAGTACTTC. It is translated as CASAQGVLSYEQYF.

The V gene is TRBV5-6, the J gene TRBJ1-2, with TRBD1 as a possible D gene (6 bases). This CDR3 has 14 amino acids. Germline V gene sequence: CDR1 SGHDT, CDR2 YYEEEE. Trimming left V 1 base short and J 3 bases short, with 10 bases between. The CDR3 region is CASSLTGQDYGYTF. The CDR3 DNA is TGTGCCAGCAGCTTGACAGGGCAGGACTATGGCTACACCTTC.

The chain carries TRBV19 and TRBJ2-7; maybe TRBD1 (5 bases). This CDR3 is 16 amino acids long. Germline V gene data show CDR1 as LNHDA and CDR2 as SQIVND (reference sequence). V gave up 7 bases and J gave up 0 bases, with 19 bases separating them. The CDR3 bases are TGTGCCAGTACCCTACGGGCAGGGCCCAGCTCCTACGAGCAGTACTTC. Protein product: CASTLRAGPSSYEQYF.

This clone was found a few times. The V gene is TRBV6-2 or TRBV6-3, the J gene TRBJ1-1; TRBD1 might be the D (5 bases). This CDR3 contains 15 residues. Trimming left V 3 bases short and J 3 bases short, with 14 bases between. Looked up from germline, CDR1 is MNHEY and CDR2 is SVGEGT. In DNA, the CDR3 is TGTGCCAGCAGTTATCCGGGGGAGAGGGACACTGAAGCTTTCTTT. Translation: CASSYPGERDTEAFF.

The chain employs TRBV18 and TRBJ1-2; 7 nucleotides align to TRBD1. Trimming took 6 bases from V and 5 from J; bases not matched to a gene: 9. The germline CDR1 and CDR2 sequences are KGHSH and LQKENI. The CDR3 loop spans 14 amino acids. Here the CDR3 DNA reads TGTGCCAGCTCCCCGGGACAGTATGCTTATGGCTACACCTTC. Its translation: CASSPGQYAYGYTF.

This clone is a singleton in its sample. This sequence joins TRBV19 and TRBJ1-2; D is unclear. The CDR3 is 15 amino acids. The ends were cut back, 3 bases at V and 0 bases at J, with 11 bases in the middle. The germline gives CDR1 LNHDA, CDR2 SQIVND (reference sequence). For the CDR3, the DNA is TGTGCCAGTAGTATCGAGGCCTTGGCTAACTATGGCTACACCTTC. Its protein is CASSIEALANYGYTF.

This clone occurred once. The V call is TRBV7-2, the J call TRBJ2-3, with D perhaps matching TRBD2 (5 bases). Per the germline V gene, CDR1 is SGHTA and CDR2 is FQGNSA. The ends were cut back, 5 bases at V and 7 bases at J, with 19 bases in the middle. The length of the CDR3 is 15 residues. CDR3 coding DNA: TGTGCCAGCAGCGGAAGCGGTCTAGAAGGGTATACGCAGTATTTT. Amino acid sequence: CASSGSGLEGYTQYF.

The V gene is TRBV9, the J gene TRBJ2-5; D is unclear. Germline CDR1 reads SGDLS; CDR2 reads YYNGEE. The CDR3 sequence is 12 residues long. Trimming left V 0 bases short and J 5 bases short, with 5 bases between. The CDR3 here is CASSVAEETQYF. CDR3 DNA: TGTGCCAGCAGCGTAGCTGAGGAGACCCAGTACTTC.

V and J are TRBV6-1 and TRBJ1-1; perhaps TRBD1 as D (6 bases). The CDR3 has 16 residues. Germline lookup yields CDR1 MNHNS and CDR2 SASEGT. V was clipped by 0 bases and J by 2 bases, with 13 bases between them. In DNA form, the CDR3 reads TGTGCCAGCAGTGAAGCGCTTAGAGGGGGAAACACTGAAGCTTTCTTT. This gives the protein CASSEALRGGNTEAFF.

The chain has TRBV10-3 and TRBJ1-4; tentatively, D is TRBD1 (6 bases). Deletions cut 4 bases from V and 5 bases from J, with 11 bases between. The germline V gene encodes CDR1 ENHRY and CDR2 SYGVKD. CDR3 length: 14 residues. CDR3 sequence (DNA): TGTGCCATCAGTGCGGTTCAGGGGAATGAAAAACTGTTTTTT. It specifies CAISAVQGNEKLFF.

The chain joins TRBV7-2 to TRBJ1-5; possible D gene TRBD1, 5 bases. The CDR3 loop spans 15 amino acids. The germline gives CDR1 SGHTA, CDR2 FQGNSA. The V and J ends lost 2 bases and 4 bases respectively, with 12 bases between them. Here the CDR3 reads CASSLYAGPNQPQHF. The CDR3 region has the DNA TGTGCCAGCAGCTTATACGCAGGGCCGAATCAGCCCCAGCATTTT.

The sample holds one count of this clone. This chain connects TRBV19 to TRBJ1-2; TRBD1 might be the D (5 bases). CDR1 is LNHDA, CDR2 SQIVND, per germline (reference sequence). Trimming cost V 6 bases and J 5 bases, with 10 bases left between them. The CDR3 is made up of 12 amino acids. For the CDR3, the DNA is TGTGCCAGTAGCGCCGACAGATATGGCTACACCTTC. This sequence encodes CASSADRYGYTF.

This chain connects TRBV28 to TRBJ2-7, with TRBD2 matching 7 bases. The CDR3 is 13 residues long. The germline V gene has CDR1 MDHEN and CDR2 SYDVKM. J gave up 6 bases and V 10 bases, and 12 bases lay outside the gene matches. This CDR3 is CATHGGGPREQYF. The CDR3 nucleotides read TGTGCCACTCACGGGGGAGGGCCGCGCGAGCAGTACTTC.

The genes are TRBV28 and TRBJ1-1; D remains ambiguous. CDR1 is MDHEN, CDR2 SYDVKM, per germline. This CDR3 has 13 residues. The V gene lost 6 bases and the J gene lost 1 base, with 9 bases spanning the gap. Written as DNA, the CDR3 is TGTGCCAGCAGCCTCCTCAGGAACACTGAAGCTTTCTTT. As protein: CASSLLRNTEAFF.

V and J are TRBV19 and TRBJ2-2, with 7 bases identical to TRBD2. The CDR3 length is 16 residues. With 5 bases clipped from V and 7 bases from J, the junction kept 13 bases outside the gene matches. The germline V gene encodes CDR1 LNHDA and CDR2 SQIVND (reference sequence). The CDR3 loop is CASSVTSLGAGGELFF. DNA of the CDR3: TGTGCCAGTAGTGTGACTAGCTTGGGAGCCGGCGGGGAGCTGTTTTTT.

This chain joins TRBV29-1 and TRBJ2-3; no reliable D call. The germline V and J ends were trimmed by 4 bases and 0 bases, with 8 bases remaining between them. Germline values: CDR1 SQVTM, CDR2 ANQGSEA. The CDR3 contains 13 residues. Written as DNA, the CDR3 is TGCAGCGTTGGCGTTGCCAGCACAGATACGCAGTATTTT. The encoded protein is CSVGVASTDTQYF.

The J gene is TRBJ2-7, the V gene TRBV4-2; TRBD1 might be the D (5 bases). Germline V lookup: CDR1 LGHNA, CDR2 YNFKEQ. V was pared by 4 bases and J by 3 bases, with 13 bases between. The CDR3 length is 14 residues. The DNA for the CDR3 is TGTGCCAGCAGCCCCCAGGGCCAAGACTACGAGCAGTACTTC. This translates into CASSPQGQDYEQYF.

The rearrangement joins TRBV7-9 to TRBJ2-5; 10 bases are a match to TRBD1. Germline assignment: CDR1 SEHNR and CDR2 FQNEAQ (reference sequence). J was trimmed by 4 bases and V by 11 bases; bases with no gene match: 16. The CDR3 extends over 16 amino acids. This CDR3 is CAASAGDRGSGETQYF. The CDR3 nucleotides read TGTGCCGCCTCAGCGGGGGACAGGGGTTCGGGAGAGACCCAGTACTTC.

This clone was seen once. This chain links TRBV4-3 with TRBJ2-1, with 8 bases matching TRBD1. Germline trimming cut 0 bases from V and 0 bases from J; bases unmatched to any gene: 10. CDR3 length: 19 residues. Germline V lookup: CDR1 LGHNA, CDR2 YSLEER. CDR3 residues: CASSQDRGTGASSYNEQFF. The CDR3 region has the DNA TGCGCCAGCAGCCAAGATAGGGGGACAGGCGCAAGCTCCTACAATGAGCAGTTCTTC.

The J gene is TRBJ2-5, the V gene TRBV18, with a weak D call TRBD1 (5 bases). Germline values: CDR1 KGHSH, CDR2 LQKENI. This CDR3 has 15 amino acids. The germline V and J ends were trimmed by 0 bases and 1 base, with 9 bases remaining between them. DNA for the CDR3: TGTGCCAGCTCACCACCGCAGGGTTTCCAAGAGACCCAGTACTTC. Its translation: CASSPPQGFQETQYF.

This clone occurred a few times. The rearrangement joins TRBV5-4 to TRBJ1-1; D remains ambiguous. Germline V gene lookup returns CDR1 SGHNT and CDR2 YYREEE (reference sequence). Trimming pared 0 bases from V and 4 bases from J, leaving 10 bases between. This CDR3 spans 14 amino acids. The CDR3 nucleotides are TGTGCCAGCAGCTTGGATTACACGGGCACTGAAGCTTTCTTT. As protein: CASSLDYTGTEAFF.